Listed below are T cell receptor beta chains from one sample, sequenced in a study of regulatory and conventional T cells in RAG deficiency. The data were produced by immunoSEQ multiplex PCR, yet TCRdb's version contains in-frame clones alone and is incomplete. The sample lists more than 35,000 clones, approximately 90% seen once, with roughly 0.51% in the top ten. These records were also assigned to another study, of regulatory T cells.

The sample taken for sequencing was CD4+ effector T cells sorted from blood. The receptor source for this set is a human donor in good health. Both conserved end residues are part of each CDR3. D genes are given only for firm matches. Where a row states a size, it is once, few, many or the class of an expanded clone; other rows omit it.

TRBD1,TRBJ2-2,.,TRBV19,CASRVGQVVTGELFF,TGTGCCAGTAGGGTAGGACAGGTAGTTACCGGGGAGCTGTTTTTT
.,TRBJ1-3,few,TRBV18,CASSPPSLGTSGNTIYF,TGTGCCAGCTCACCACCTAGCCTGGGCACCTCTGGAAACACCATATATTTT
.,TRBJ1-3,once,TRBV9,CASSADRGSGNTIYF,TGTGCCAGCAGCGCAGACAGAGGCTCTGGAAACACCATATATTTT
TRBD1,TRBJ1-2,few,TRBV6-5,CASSYYQGQGKGGYTF,TGTGCCAGCAGTTACTATCAGGGACAGGGGAAGGGTGGCTACACCTTC
.,TRBJ1-6,.,TRBV19,CASRKRTESSYNSPLHF,TGTGCCAGTAGAAAACGGACGGAAAGCTCCTATAATTCACCCCTCCACTTT
.,TRBJ2-5,.,TRBV7-3,CASSPNPRGMKETQYF,TGTGCCAGCAGTCCCAACCCGAGGGGCATGAAAGAGACCCAGTACTTC
.,TRBJ2-3,once,TRBV6-6,CASSYSQGNTDTQYF,TGTGCCAGCAGTTACTCTCAGGGAAATACAGATACGCAGTATTTT
.,TRBJ1-2,.,TRBV28,CATLIGAANYGYTF,TGTGCCACCCTTATTGGGGCAGCTAACTATGGCTACACCTTC
.,TRBJ2-3,.,TRBV9,CASSVDGRGTTDTQYF,TGTGCCAGCAGCGTAGATGGGCGGGGAACCACAGATACGCAGTATTTT
.,TRBJ1-2,.,TRBV28,CASSLWPYGYTF,TGTGCCAGCAGTTTATGGCCCTATGGCTACACCTTC
TRBD1,TRBJ2-3,.,TRBV15,CATSRTGDPSTGADTQYF,TGTGCCACCAGCAGGACAGGGGACCCCTCCACAGGAGCAGATACGCAGTATTTT
.,TRBJ2-2,.,TRBV2,CASSESGVGATGELFF,TGTGCCAGCAGTGAAAGTGGGGTAGGGGCCACCGGGGAGCTGTTTTTT
.,TRBJ1-5,.,TRBV19,CASSSTQGVRLANQPQHF,TGTGCCAGTAGTTCAACTCAGGGTGTACGTTTAGCGAATCAGCCCCAGCATTTT
TRBD1,TRBJ1-5,few,TRBV19,CASSMGQGLNQPQHF,TGTGCCAGTAGTATGGGACAGGGTCTTAATCAGCCCCAGCATTTT
.,TRBJ1-5,.,TRBV13,CASSLGGFRAHQPQHF,TGTGCCAGCAGCTTAGGAGGATTCAGGGCGCATCAGCCCCAGCATTTT
.,TRBJ1-2,.,TRBV12-5,CARGLISGGDGYTF,TGTGCTAGGGGTTTGATTTCGGGGGGGGATGGCTACACCTTC
.,TRBJ1-1,.,TRBV9,CASSVGMNTEAFF,TGTGCCAGCAGCGTAGGTATGAACACTGAAGCTTTCTTT